This T cell receptor beta chain is drawn from a study of T cells in localized non-small cell lung cancer. Study results and limitations: Within adjacent lung there appeared a median approximately 59 of the top 100 tumor clones.

Per the germline V gene, CDR1 is MDHEN and CDR2 is SYDVKM. Losses at the gene ends were 5 bases for V and 8 bases for J; bases not matched to a gene: 5. This CDR3 has 12 residues. Here immunoSEQ multiplex PCR was the method, and the copy in TCRdb shows in-frame clones only, minus some. Of 1,400 to 1,500 clones listed, 15% to 20% are singletons. This clone is classed as medium-sized (0.01 to 0.1%). What it recognizes is unknown. Other nucleotide sequences in the sample specify the same CDR3. The V and J genes are TRBV28 and TRBJ1-2, with 7 bases lining up with TRBD1. The starting material was normal lung tissue next to the tumor, obtained before any cancer treatment. This TCR was sampled from a female donor older than 55 with stage II lung adenocarcinoma. CDR3: CASSKPGGGYTF. CDR3 DNA: TGTGCCAGCAGTAAACCAGGGGGGGGCTACACCTTC.